This TCR beta chain emerged from a study of shared clonotypes between healthy human individuals (dated by TCRdb to the early 2020s). Looking at the study overall: A couple of women and three men aged 18 to 49 years were included in the cohort. For each donor, CD4 naive and CD4 memory were each run on three plates, CD8 naive on two plates, and CD8 memory on one plate. Blood TCR repertoires of a handful of healthy adults were deeply sequenced to estimate repertoire size and the extent of clonotype sharing between individuals. Different laboratories and diverse techniques were used to prepare libraries and sequence TCR repertoires, to increase sequencing depth and limit assay-specific biases. Each donor's leukapheresis produced roughly between roughly 0.85 and 9.5 billion PBMCs.

Study-level results and caveats: Pairwise subsampling indicated that sequencing depth was expected to affect the degree of clonotype sharing among donors. Higher generation probabilities were observed for clonotypes shared by all four sorted-subset donors than for non-shared clonotypes. Sampling was restricted to blood, and TCR repertoires in tissue are likely to differ from TCR repertoires in blood. When a handful of donors were compared, the shared fraction of clonotypes was approximately 5% for naive CD4, about 4% for naive CD8, roughly 2.5% for memory CD4, and 0.35% to 0.4% for memory CD8. Larger estimated clonotype richness was generally found for naive subsets than for memory subsets. Because the study included only a small number of donors, the genetic and exposure-history diversity represented was limited. Rarefaction of sorted-subset datasets indicated incomplete sequencing despite the large sequencing depth.

Using the deep immunoSEQ assay, TCR CDR3 regions were amplified from genomic DNA by multiplex PCR. Extracted genomic DNA from each cell subset was spread evenly across all wells of several immunoSEQ 96-well plates, with each plate serving as a replicate. For sorted subsets, approximately 200 ng of genomic DNA, equivalent to some 30,000 T cell genomes, went into each replicate PCR. The purified libraries were quantified using a Qubit 3.0 fluorometer, sized with a Bioanalyzer 2100, and then quantified again using the KAPA Library Quantification kit. A separate single-read 150-cycle Illumina NextSeq 550 flow cell was used to sequence each immunoSEQ 96-well plate. Regarding the original processing steps: The immunoSEQ output contained only junctional sequences without quality scores, so filtering could not match that applied to full-length reads. Sequences were annotated with PyIR, a Python wrapper for IgBLAST v1.9, using IMGT germline references to assign V/J genes and CDR3. Reads with weak V/J assignments (E-value above 1e-6), missing CDR3, stop codons, out-of-frame junctions, or ambiguous translated residues were removed. V3J clonotypes were defined by identical inferred V gene, J gene, and CDR3 amino acid sequence. Percentage overlap between repertoires was calculated by dividing the number of shared unique clonotypes by the size of the smaller repertoire. Repertoire richness was assessed with RTK rarefaction, the Chao1 estimator, and Recon v2.1 estimates of unobserved clonotypes. Generation probabilities were computed with OLGA for all TCRbeta clonotypes obtained by the gDNA method from a few donors. TCRdb holds this immuneACCESS table with in-frame rearrangements only. Some clones are missing; in checked studies, unresolved V genes explain under half, and the rest has no known cause. The V and J calls and clone size were taken over from that table, and D and trimming were inferred from the DNA. The sample table holds 900,000 to 1,200,000 clones, of which around 78% were seen once. The top ten hold roughly 0.65% of the sample.

Including cysteine and phenylalanine, the CDR3 has 17 amino acids. Kept here is only the CDR3 DNA, which spans 51 bases and is read in frame from base 1. CDR1 MGHRA and CDR2 YSYEKL were looked up in the germline V gene. The junction carries 16 bases between V and J, which are trimmed by 1 base and 1 base respectively. Donors were healthy HIV-negative adults with no recently reported acute infections or vaccinations. Every donor was a Caucasian adult living in Nashville, Tennessee, USA. CD4+ T cells were enriched by magnetic negative selection, after which naive cells were positively selected on CD45RA and the negative fraction was taken as the memory subset. After blood collection by leukapheresis, PBMCs were isolated using Ficoll-Histopaque density gradient centrifugation and then cryopreserved in the vapor phase of liquid nitrogen. Analytical flow cytometry was used to check the purity and quantity of every magnetically sorted T cell population. Each sorted fraction had its genomic DNA isolated and then quantified by UV absorbance on a Nanodrop 2000c.

This clone was detected only once. Its antigen remains undetermined. Base qualities were left out, and no much larger clone turns up one base away. The sample consisted of memory CD4+ T cells from PBMCs. The cell subset or site label of this sample denotes: CD45RA-negative fraction. This TCR came from a man younger than 35 in good health. Some clones in this sample may be carry-over from other donors' samples. The rearrangement joined TRBV4-1 to TRBJ2-5, with the D call tentatively TRBD1 or TRBD2, each fitting 5 bases. The DNA sequence follows: TGCGCCAGCAGCCAAGGCCATATCGGGACCGGCCAAGAGACCCAGTACTTC. It specifies CASSQGHIGTGQETQYF.